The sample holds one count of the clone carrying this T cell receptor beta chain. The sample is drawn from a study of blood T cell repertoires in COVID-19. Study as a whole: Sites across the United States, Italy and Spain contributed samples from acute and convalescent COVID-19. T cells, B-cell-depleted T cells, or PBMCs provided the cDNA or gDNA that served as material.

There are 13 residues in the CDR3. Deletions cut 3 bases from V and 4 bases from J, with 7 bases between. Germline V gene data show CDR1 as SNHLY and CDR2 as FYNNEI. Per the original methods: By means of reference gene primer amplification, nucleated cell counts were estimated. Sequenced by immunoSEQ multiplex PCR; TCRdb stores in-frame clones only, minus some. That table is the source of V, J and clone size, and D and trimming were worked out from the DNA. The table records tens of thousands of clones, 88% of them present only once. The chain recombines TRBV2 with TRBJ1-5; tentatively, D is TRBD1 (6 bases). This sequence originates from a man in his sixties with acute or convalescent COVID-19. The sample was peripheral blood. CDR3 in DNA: TGTGCCAGCAGTGACCAGGGGAATCAGCCCCAGCATTTT. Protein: CASSDQGNQPQHF.